The text below deals with one T cell receptor beta chain. Its specificity is unknown. The source of the sample is a study of T cell responses to AZD1222 COVID-19 vaccine. Points from the study as a whole: Only six people who got AZD1222 tested seropositive at baseline. White British ancestry dominated among donors, who included more females, and clonal diversity was possibly underestimated. Targets within unmutated variant regions were reportedly found for nearly half of spike-specific TCRs.

The V end lost 6 bases, the J end lost 2 bases, and 4 bases lay between the germline ends. The CDR3 runs 11 residues. CDR1 and CDR2 (germline): SNHLY, FYNNEI. Assay: immunoSEQ multiplex PCR; the TCRdb copy retains only in-frame clones and omits some. The sample has approximately 150,000 clones; about 90% are singletons. This TCR was sampled from an adult in good health. The source material was peripheral blood, sampled on day 0 of AZD1222 vaccination. The rearrangement joins TRBV2 to TRBJ1-1; no clear D gene. As DNA, the CDR3 is TGTGCCAGCAGGTACAACACTGAAGCTTTCTTT. Its translation is CASRYNTEAFF.